What follows are 14 T cell receptor beta chains derived from one specimen sequenced in a study of low-dose radiotherapy and immunotherapy resistance in tumors. TRAV- and TRBV-specific primers, spanning alpha and beta chains, primed first-strand cDNA. TCR amplification used 20 PCR cycles, a constant-region primer and a V-primer adapter. From the reads, TCRdb called clonotypes with MiXCR, one entry per CDR3 protein. The profile shows about 100,000 distinct CDR3 sequences, about a fifth of them singletons. The time point denotes: after trial treatment. Noted treatment: LDRT plus nivolumab, ipilimumab, low-dose cyclophosphamide and aspirin (RACIN trial). The sample consisted of PBMCs, taken after low-dose radiotherapy plus immunotherapy. The receptors derive from a male donor with prostate cancer.

This clonotype was observed many times. V is TRBV7-2 and J is TRBJ2-3, with TRBD2 matching 9 bases. The CDR3 loop spans 16 amino acids. J gave up 3 bases and V 1 base, and 5 bases lay outside the gene matches. Germline CDR1 is SGHTA and CDR2 is FQGNSA. The CDR3 region has the DNA TGTGCCAGCAGCTTAGATGGCGGGGGGGCGACAGATACGCAGTATTTT. Translation gives CASSLDGGGATDTQYF.

This clonotype was seen ten or more times. The chain recombines TRBV6-6 with TRBJ2-3, with 7 bases lining up with TRBD1. CDR1 is MNHNY and CDR2 is SVGAGI in the germline V gene (reference sequence). The CDR3 extends over 15 amino acids. V shed 8 bases and J 3 bases; nucleotides not matched to a gene: 11. The chain's CDR3 is CASFDRDKGTDTQYF. As DNA, the CDR3 is TGTGCCAGCTTCGACAGGGACAAGGGGACAGATACGCAGTATTTT.

This clonotype was seen more than once but under ten times. V usage is TRBV5-3 and J usage is TRBJ1-2, with 7 bases lining up with TRBD1. TRBV5-3 counts as an open reading frame of uncertain function. The CDR3 runs to 15 residues. The ends lost 8 bases at V and 4 bases at J; junction bases unmatched: 14. This CDR3 reads CASSIFRDSSYGYTF. For the CDR3, the DNA is TGTGCCAGCAGCATTTTCCGGGACAGCTCCTATGGCTACACCTTC.

About this clonotype itself: A far larger clone differs by one base, so this is likely a read error. V gene TRBV6-8 combines with J gene TRBJ2-2; perhaps D is TRBD1 or TRBD2 (5 bases each). The CDR3 loop spans 14 amino acids. Trimming removed 10 bases from V and 3 bases from J, with 15 bases in between. CDR1 and CDR2 (germline): MNHGY, SAAAGT. CDR3 bases: TGTGCCACACAGAGGGACCCGGACACCGGGGAGCTGTTTTTT. As protein: CATQRDPDTGELFF.

This clonotype was seen ten or more times. The chain employs TRBV6-5 and TRBJ2-6; a weak D match, TRBD1 (7 bases). The CDR3 covers 15 residues. Germline V gene data show CDR1 as MNHEY and CDR2 as SVGAGI. V gave up 4 bases and J gave up 6 bases, with 13 bases separating them. CDR3 sequence: CASSLDRREANVLTF. In DNA, the CDR3 is TGTGCCAGCAGTTTGGACAGGCGGGAGGCCAACGTCCTGACTTTC.

This clonotype was seen repeatedly, ten times or more. The V call is TRBV2, the J call TRBJ1-4; 8 bases agree with TRBD1. This CDR3 comprises 14 residues. Germline V CDR1 and CDR2: SNHLY, FYNNEI. After removal of 4 bases from V and 4 bases from J, the junction contained 2 bases not matched to a gene. DNA for the CDR3: TGTGCCAGCAGTGGACAGGGGAATAATGAAAAACTGTTTTTT. This codes for CASSGQGNNEKLFF.

This clonotype was seen many times. The DNA of the CDR3 is TGCAGTGCCACCGGCGGGGACAGGGAGTTTGGCTACACCTTC. It specifies CSATGGDREFGYTF. The chain joins TRBV20-1 to TRBJ1-2; TRBD1 aligns across 9 bases. CDR3 length equals 14 residues. The junction had 12 bases not matched to a gene; V was cut back by 6 bases and J by 7 bases. Looked up from germline, CDR1 is DFQATT and CDR2 is SNEGSKA (reference sequence).

This clonotype was seen at least ten times. The chain recombines TRBV18 with TRBJ2-5; 7 nucleotides match TRBD1. Germline lookup yields CDR1 KGHSH and CDR2 LQKENI. The trim removed 4 bases at V and 0 bases at J, leaving 2 bases unmatched. This CDR3 is built from 14 residues. The CDR3 region is CASSQDRYQETQYF. CDR3 nucleotide sequence: TGTGCCAGCTCACAGGACAGGTACCAAGAGACCCAGTACTTC.

The table lists this clonotype with a few counts. The DNA of the CDR3 is TGTGCCAGCAGCTTGGGGGTGCGAGAGACCCAGTACTTC. It is translated as CASSLGVRETQYF. The V and J genes are TRBV11-2 and TRBJ2-5; D might be TRBD1 or TRBD2, each matching 5 bases. Germline V CDR1 and CDR2: SGHAT, FQNNGV. The CDR3 consists of 13 residues. Trimming removed 3 bases at V and 4 bases at J, with 9 bases between.

The chain links TRBV11-1 to TRBJ2-5; TRBD1 matches at 9 bases. Unmatched junction bases numbered 2, after V lost 5 bases and J lost 4 bases. Per the germline V gene, CDR1 is SGHAT and CDR2 is FQDESV (reference sequence). The CDR3 has 13 residues. The CDR3 protein is CASSGQGRETQYF. As DNA, the CDR3 is TGTGCCAGCAGCGGACAGGGGCGAGAGACCCAGTACTTC.

Ten or more counts support this clonotype. The chain has TRBV4-1 and TRBJ2-4, with no clear D. Between the trimmed V and J ends, which lost 1 base and 6 bases, there was a span of 19 bases. Germline V gives CDR1 MGHRA, CDR2 YSYEKL. CDR3 size: 17 residues. CDR3 nucleotides: TGCGCCAGCAGCCAAGGATCCCAGTATCGTTCGACAAACATTCAGTACTTC. Its protein product is CASSQGSQYRSTNIQYF.

This clonotype was counted at least ten times. In DNA, the CDR3 is TGTGCCAGCAGTTTAGGAGCGGGCGTCACTGAAGCTTTCTTT. This sequence encodes CASSLGAGVTEAFF. This chain links TRBV27 with TRBJ1-1; D is unresolved. From germline, CDR1 is MNHEY and CDR2 SMNVEV (reference sequence). Trimming took off 2 bases at V and 4 bases at J, with 11 bases between the two ends. The CDR3 is 14 amino acids.

This chain uses TRBV9 with TRBJ2-5, with D maybe TRBD1 (5 bases). This CDR3 has 13 amino acids. Germline values: CDR1 SGDLS, CDR2 YYNGEE. The V and J ends lost 0 bases and 5 bases respectively, with 8 bases between them. CDR3 sequence (DNA): TGTGCCAGCAGCGTAGGACAGAGTGAGACCCAGTACTTC. The encoded protein is CASSVGQSETQYF.

This clonotype was recorded a few times. This chain links TRBV3-1 with TRBJ2-5, with unresolved D. Germline-derived CDR1 and CDR2 are LGHDT and YNNKEL (reference sequence). The CDR3 consists of 13 residues. Trimming cost V 1 base and J 3 bases, with 6 bases left between them. CDR3: CASSQGPEETQYF. CDR3 bases: TGTGCCAGCAGCCAAGGACCGGAAGAGACCCAGTACTTC.